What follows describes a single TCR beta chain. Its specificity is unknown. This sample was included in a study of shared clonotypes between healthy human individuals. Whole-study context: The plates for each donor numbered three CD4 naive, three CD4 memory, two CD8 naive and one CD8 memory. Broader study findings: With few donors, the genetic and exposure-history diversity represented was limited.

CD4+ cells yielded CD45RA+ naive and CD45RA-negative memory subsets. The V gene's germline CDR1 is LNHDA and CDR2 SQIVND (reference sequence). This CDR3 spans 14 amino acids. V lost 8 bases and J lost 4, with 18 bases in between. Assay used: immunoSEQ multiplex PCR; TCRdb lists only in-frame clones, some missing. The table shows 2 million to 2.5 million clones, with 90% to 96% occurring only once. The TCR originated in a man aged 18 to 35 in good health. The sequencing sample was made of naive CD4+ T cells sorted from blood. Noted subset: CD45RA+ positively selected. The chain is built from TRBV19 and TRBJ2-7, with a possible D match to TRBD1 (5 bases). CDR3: CASSRVDIPYEQYF. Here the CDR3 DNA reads TGTGCCAGTTCTCGAGTGGACATCCCGTACGAGCAGTACTTC. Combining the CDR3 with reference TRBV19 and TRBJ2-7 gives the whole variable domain DGGITQSPKYLFRKEGQNVTLSCEQNLNHDAMYWYRQDPGQGLRLIYYSQIVNDFQKGDIAEGYSVSREKKESFPLTVTSAQKNPTAFYLCASSRVDIPYEQYFGPGTRLTVT.